Listed below are T cell receptor beta chains from one sample, sequenced in a study of resident and recirculating memory T cells in vitiligo. TCRdb keeps only in-frame clones here, not all; method: immunoSEQ multiplex PCR. The sample carries 70,000 or so clones, about nine tenths recorded once. Sequencing was done on a sample of blood. These receptors were obtained from a male donor with vitiligo. Each CDR3 is given with its conserved first and last residue. Each record gives: clone size, J gene, V gene, D gene, CDR3 protein, CDR3 DNA. D genes are given only for firm matches. Size values are once, few and many counts, or a class for expanded clones, and some rows have none.

NA,TRBJ2-7,TRBV4-1,TRBD1,CASSLGTGFPYEQYF,TGCGCCAGCAGCCTAGGGACAGGGTTCCCCTACGAGCAGTACTTC
NA,TRBJ1-2,TRBV28,TRBD1,CASGAADRANGYTF,TGTGCCAGCGGAGCCGCTGACAGGGCTAATGGCTACACCTTC
once,TRBJ1-1,TRBV5-4,NA,CASSLGGLGATEAFF,TGTGCCAGCAGCTTGGGGGGTCTGGGGGCCACTGAAGCTTTCTTT
NA,TRBJ2-6,TRBV5-6,NA,CASSLGGGANVLTF,TGTGCCAGCAGCTTGGGAGGAGGGGCCAATGTCCTGACTTTC
NA,TRBJ2-3,TRBV7-9,TRBD2,CASSISGGAKIDTQYF,TGTGCCAGCAGCATTAGCGGGGGGGCCAAGATAGATACGCAGTATTTT
NA,TRBJ2-7,TRBV2,TRBD2,CASSEEGWGGEQYF,TGTGCCAGCAGTGAAGAAGGGTGGGGGGGCGAGCAGTACTTC
NA,TRBJ1-5,TRBV7-9,NA,CASSQTDSYQPQHF,TGTGCCAGCAGCCAGACTGACAGTTACCAGCCCCAGCATTTT
NA,TRBJ1-3,TRBV18,NA,CASSPPGQSSGNTIYF,TGTGCCAGCTCACCACCGGGGCAGAGCTCTGGAAACACCATATATTTT
once,TRBJ2-7,TRBV28,NA,CASSYGATRSYEQYF,TGTGCCAGCAGTTATGGGGCGACACGCTCCTACGAGCAGTACTTC
NA,TRBJ1-4,TRBV27,NA,CASSSWGGGKTNEKLFF,TGTGCCAGCAGTTCTTGGGGAGGGGGAAAGACTAATGAAAAACTGTTTTTT
NA,TRBJ1-5,TRBV28,NA,CASSLYRHQPQHF,TGTGCCAGCAGTTTATACAGGCATCAGCCCCAGCATTTT
NA,TRBJ2-1,TRBV4-3,NA,CASRPEAGGYNEQFF,TGCGCCAGCAGGCCCGAGGCAGGGGGGTACAATGAGCAGTTCTTC
NA,TRBJ1-1,TRBV7-2,TRBD1,CASSLTGASAFF,TGTGCCAGCAGCCTGACAGGGGCGAGCGCTTTCTTT
NA,TRBJ2-3,TRBV7-2,NA,CASSLKAQNTDTQYF,TGTGCCAGCAGCTTAAAAGCGCAGAACACAGATACGCAGTATTTT
NA,TRBJ2-2,TRBV7-2,TRBD2,CASSRLAGGPSGELFF,TGTGCCAGCAGCAGGCTAGCGGGGGGGCCTTCGGGGGAGCTGTTTTTT